These 32 T cell receptor beta chains were sequenced from one sample in a study of technical replicates of blood from a handful of donors. Repertoires were generated with immunoSEQ multiplex PCR, while TCRdb's copy carries only in-frame clones and drops some. The sample lists approximately 89,000 clones, approximately 93% seen once, with around 0.23% in the top ten. Sample: T cells isolated from PBMCs. Receptors were obtained from a human donor in good health.

The chain uses TRBV6-5 and TRBJ2-2; possibly TRBD2 for D (7 bases). Germline V gene sequence: CDR1 MNHEY, CDR2 SVGAGI. The CDR3 sequence is 15 residues long. Trimming removed 5 bases at V and 5 bases at J, with 15 bases between. In nucleotides, the CDR3 is TGTGCCAGCAGTCCGCTGCGGGGGCTAACCGGGGAGCTGTTTTTT. It specifies CASSPLRGLTGELFF.

This clone appeared once. J is TRBJ2-7 and V is TRBV6-1, with TRBD1 matching over 7 bases. CDR1 and CDR2 (germline): MNHNS, SASEGT. The V gene end was trimmed by 1 base and the J gene end by 4 bases; junction bases not matched to a gene: 4. The CDR3 is made up of 14 amino acids. CDR3 bases: TGTGCCAGCAGTGAAGTGGGGACAGTATACGAGCAGTACTTC. Residues: CASSEVGTVYEQYF.

The chain joins TRBV4-2 to TRBJ2-2, with D possibly TRBD2 on 6 matching bases. Germline-derived CDR1 and CDR2 are LGHNA and YNFKEQ. The CDR3 runs 13 residues. Trimming left V 4 bases short and J 8 bases short, with 11 bases between. The CDR3 coding sequence is TGTGCCAGCAGCCCGAGACTAGAAGGGGAGCTGTTTTTT. It is translated as CASSPRLEGELFF.

CDR3 DNA sequence: TGTGCCAGCAGTCCATACCCAGGGACAGGGGGCGTGCATAGCACAGATACGCAGTATTTT. This codes for CASSPYPGTGGVHSTDTQYF. The chain joins TRBV27 to TRBJ2-3, with 12 bases lining up with TRBD1. The J segment lost 0 bases and the V segment lost 5 bases, leaving 15 bases of the junction unmatched. The CDR3 is 20 amino acids. Per germline, CDR1 MNHEY and CDR2 SMNVEV (reference sequence).

The V call is TRBV13, the J call TRBJ2-7, with TRBD2 matching 10 bases. This CDR3 has 17 amino acids. Losses at the gene ends were 5 bases for V and 3 bases for J; bases not matched to a gene: 13. From germline, CDR1 is PRHDT and CDR2 FYEKMQ (reference sequence). DNA for the CDR3: TGTGCCAGCAGCGGAAGACTAGCGGGCGGAGCGGGCTACGAGCAGTACTTC. It encodes CASSGRLAGGAGYEQYF.

The chain combines TRBV5-5 with TRBJ1-1; 9 positions agree with TRBD1. Germline CDR1 SGHKS, CDR2 YYEKEE (reference sequence). With V trimmed by 3 bases and J by 4 bases, 4 bases remained unmatched. The CDR3 loop spans 14 amino acids. The CDR3 is CASSYGQGPTEAFF. For the CDR3, the DNA is TGTGCCAGCAGCTATGGACAGGGGCCCACTGAAGCTTTCTTT. Filled out from reference TRBV5-5 and TRBJ1-1, the complete variable domain reads DAGVTQSPTHLIKTRGQQVTLRCSPISGHKSVSWYQQVLGQGPQFIFQYYEKEERGRGNFPDRFSARQFPNYSSELNVNALLLGDSALYLCASSYGQGPTEAFFGQGTRLTVV.

About this clone itself: The final CDR3 position lacks the conserved phenylalanine or tryptophan, pointing to a likely read error. The DNA is left out, because the CDR3 cannot be placed on it with certainty; the CDR3 is given as TCRdb lists it. Here the CDR3 reads CASSAKPGQGL. The V call is TRBV6-1, the J call TRBJ1-2; the table's D call, TRBD1, was not checked against the DNA. In germline, CDR1 is MNHNS, CDR2 SASEGT. Ends included, the CDR3 has 11 residues.

The chain uses TRBV7-3 and TRBJ2-1; weak D call: TRBD2 (6 bases). Trimming stripped 4 bases from V and 3 bases from J, with 7 bases between. CDR3 length: 13 amino acids. Germline CDR1 and CDR2: SGHTA and FQGTGA. CDR3 sequence (DNA): TGTGCCAGCAGCTCGGGACTCTACAATGAGCAGTTCTTC. Protein: CASSSGLYNEQFF.

The chain has TRBV28 and TRBJ1-2, with D possibly TRBD1 on 6 matching bases. The ends were cut back, 6 bases at V and 5 bases at J, with 19 bases in the middle. CDR1 MDHEN and CDR2 SYDVKM come from the germline V gene. There are 15 residues in the CDR3. For the CDR3, the DNA is TGTGCCAGCAGCTCAGGAGGCAAGGGGGATTATGGCTACACCTTC. Protein: CASSSGGKGDYGYTF.

CDR3 bases: TGTGCCAGCAGCCGGGAGGGGGAGGATACGCAGTATTTT. This codes for CASSREGEDTQYF. The V call is TRBV4-2, the J call TRBJ2-3; D may be TRBD2 (7 bases). V gave up 4 bases and J gave up 6 bases, with 11 bases separating them. This CDR3 has 13 residues. The germline CDR1 and CDR2 sequences are LGHNA and YNFKEQ.

The chain joins TRBV7-6 to TRBJ2-3; 11 bases fit TRBD2. The germline CDR1 and CDR2 sequences are SGHVS and FNYEAQ. The ends lost 4 bases at V and 1 base at J; junction bases unmatched: 7. The CDR3 sequence is 17 residues long. CDR3: CASSSRSGRAGTDTQYF. The CDR3 region has the DNA TGTGCCAGCAGCTCTCGTAGCGGGAGGGCCGGCACAGATACGCAGTATTTT.

The chain joins TRBV27 to TRBJ2-5, with 7 bases identical to TRBD2. The J segment lost 9 bases and the V segment lost 0 bases, leaving 16 bases of the junction unmatched. The CDR3 sequence is 17 residues long. CDR1 and CDR2 from the germline V gene are MNHEY and SMNVEV (reference sequence). The DNA for the CDR3 is TGTGCCAGCAGTTTATCAGGCCCGGGACTACAGGTTAAGCCCCAGTACTTC. This translates into CASSLSGPGLQVKPQYF.

V usage is TRBV10-3 and J usage is TRBJ2-3; 8 positions agree with TRBD2. The CDR3 has 12 amino acids. The V gene end was trimmed by 10 bases and the J gene end by 2 bases; junction bases not matched to a gene: 2. Germline lookup yields CDR1 ENHRY and CDR2 SYGVKD. The CDR3 sequence is CASSGDTDTQYF. The CDR3, as DNA: TGTGCCAGTAGCGGGGACACAGATACGCAGTATTTT.

The chain employs TRBV6-5 and TRBJ2-3; D gene uncertain. The CDR3 length is 14 residues. The V end lost 5 bases, the J end lost 1 base, and 10 bases lay between the germline ends. Germline V gene sequence: CDR1 MNHEY, CDR2 SVGAGI. The CDR3 coding sequence is TGTGCCAGCAGTCCCCCCACGGGCACAGATACGCAGTATTTT. Translation: CASSPPTGTDTQYF.

This chain joins TRBV5-4 and TRBJ1-4, with a weak D call TRBD1 (6 bases). The V gene's germline CDR1 is SGHNT and CDR2 YYREEE (reference sequence). This CDR3 comprises 16 residues. V was cut by 0 bases and J by 8 bases, with 17 bases left in between. The CDR3 nucleotides read TGTGCCAGCAGCTTGGCCAACGGGGGGCGCGGGGAAAAACTGTTTTTT. Encoded protein: CASSLANGGRGEKLFF. Full variable domain (missing parts from reference TRBV5-4 and TRBJ1-4): ETGVTQSPTHLIKTRGQQVTLRCSSQSGHNTVSWYQQALGQGPQFIFQYYREEENGRGNFPPRFSGLQFPNYSSELNVNALELDDSALYLCASSLANGGRGEKLFFGSGTQLSVL.

The chain has TRBV28 and TRBJ2-2; weak D call: TRBD1 (5 bases). This CDR3 comprises 13 residues. V lost 6 bases and J lost 4, with 9 bases in between. From germline, CDR1 is MDHEN and CDR2 SYDVKM. The CDR3 loop reads CASSQGPTGELFF. In nucleotides, the CDR3 is TGTGCCAGCAGCCAGGGTCCCACCGGGGAGCTGTTTTTT.

The J gene is TRBJ2-3, the V gene TRBV4-1; D possibly corresponds to TRBD1 (6 bases). The germline V and J ends were trimmed by 4 bases and 4 bases, with 15 bases remaining between them. The CDR3 totals 15 residues. Looked up from germline, CDR1 is MGHRA and CDR2 is YSYEKL. CDR3 region: CASSRDNSGADTQYF. The CDR3 DNA reads TGCGCCAGCAGCCGGGACAACTCAGGGGCAGATACGCAGTATTTT.

J is TRBJ1-1 and V is TRBV29-1; a weak D match, TRBD1 (6 bases). V was clipped by 2 bases and J by 5 bases, with 18 bases between them. CDR1 and CDR2 from the germline V gene are SQVTM and ANQGSEA. The CDR3 extends over 15 amino acids. The CDR3 sequence is CSVERGAPPGTEAFF. The CDR3, as DNA: TGCAGCGTTGAACGGGGGGCCCCGCCGGGGACTGAAGCTTTCTTT.

The chain combines TRBV27 with TRBJ2-2, with TRBD1 matching over 10 bases. After removal of 2 bases from V and 6 bases from J, the junction contained 6 bases not matched to a gene. The CDR3 is made up of 16 amino acids. The V gene's germline CDR1 is MNHEY and CDR2 SMNVEV (reference sequence). The CDR3 here is CASSLGGTGAPGELFF. DNA of the CDR3: TGTGCCAGCAGTTTAGGGGGGACAGGGGCCCCCGGGGAGCTGTTTTTT.

The chain has TRBV5-1 and TRBJ2-7; D is uncertain. The CDR3 spans 12 residues. V was pared by 2 bases and J by 1 base, with 4 bases between. Germline CDR1 reads SGHRS; CDR2 reads YFSETQ. Here the CDR3 DNA reads TGCGCCAGCAGCTTTGCGTCCTACGAGCAGTACTTC. Protein sequence: CASSFASYEQYF.

V gene TRBV4-1 combines with J gene TRBJ2-7, with D maybe TRBD1 (7 bases). Between the trimmed V and J ends, which lost 2 bases and 4 bases, there was a span of 18 bases. Per germline, CDR1 MGHRA and CDR2 YSYEKL. The CDR3 length is 16 residues. This CDR3 is CASSQFVAGGMYEQYF. CDR3 nucleotides: TGCGCCAGCAGCCAATTTGTAGCAGGGGGGATGTACGAGCAGTACTTC.

The rearrangement links TRBV5-1 to TRBJ2-5, with D maybe TRBD2 (6 bases). V lost 0 bases and J lost 2, with 8 bases in between. CDR1 and CDR2 (germline): SGHRS, YFSETQ. CDR3 length: 14 amino acids. As DNA, the CDR3 is TGCGCCAGCAGCTTGGGGGCGGGACAAGAGACCCAGTACTTC. As protein: CASSLGAGQETQYF.

This rearrangement joins TRBV4-1 to TRBJ2-7; TRBD2 aligns across 7 bases. Looked up from germline, CDR1 is MGHRA and CDR2 is YSYEKL. CDR3 length equals 14 residues. Trimming took 1 base from V and 2 from J; bases not matched to a gene: 2. CDR3 loop: CASSQGEGTYEQYF. The DNA of the CDR3 is TGCGCCAGCAGCCAAGGGGAGGGTACCTACGAGCAGTACTTC.

The genes are TRBV6-5 and TRBJ1-1, with unresolved D. The germline V gene has CDR1 MNHEY and CDR2 SVGAGI. Trimming removed 7 bases at V and 3 bases at J, with 12 bases between. This CDR3 has 13 amino acids. CDR3 residues: CASTLGRDTEAFF. In nucleotides, the CDR3 is TGTGCCAGCACCCTGGGGAGGGACACTGAAGCTTTCTTT.

The chain has TRBV27 and TRBJ2-1; TRBD2 might be the D (6 bases). This CDR3 has 15 amino acids. Trimming took off 1 base at V and 3 bases at J, with 10 bases between the two ends. The germline gives CDR1 MNHEY, CDR2 SMNVEV (reference sequence). CDR3 DNA: TGTGCCAGCAGTTTATTAGCGGATTTCTACAATGAGCAGTTCTTC. Protein product: CASSLLADFYNEQFF.

The V call is TRBV27, the J call TRBJ1-5, with D maybe TRBD1 (5 bases). CDR1 and CDR2 from the germline V gene are MNHEY and SMNVEV (reference sequence). The CDR3 consists of 16 residues. V lost 5 bases and J 6 bases, leaving 20 bases between the germline ends. The CDR3 coding sequence is TGTGCCAGCAGTCCCAATAGCGGGGGTTTAGGTCAGCCCCAGCATTTT. Protein sequence: CASSPNSGGLGQPQHF.

The rearrangement links TRBV6-1 to TRBJ2-2; maybe TRBD2 (6 bases). The V and J ends lost 2 bases and 5 bases respectively, with 15 bases between them. CDR1 MNHNS and CDR2 SASEGT come from the germline V gene. This CDR3 comprises 16 residues. In DNA, the CDR3 is TGTGCCAGCAGTGAATCAGTAAGGGCGGGAACCGGGGAGCTGTTTTTT. As protein: CASSESVRAGTGELFF.

The CDR3 loop reads CASSPNPRQGLPYEQYF. The CDR3 nucleotides are TGTGCCAGCAGTCCAAACCCCCGACAGGGCCTTCCCTACGAGCAGTACTTC. The chain couples TRBV27 to TRBJ2-7, with 7 bases aligning to TRBD1. Trimming removed 5 bases from V and 2 bases from J; junction bases left unmatched: 15. The CDR3 has 17 residues. In germline, CDR1 is MNHEY, CDR2 SMNVEV (reference sequence).

The chain is built from TRBV18 and TRBJ1-6; no reliable D call. The ends were cut back, 1 base at V and 8 bases at J, with 12 bases in the middle. This CDR3 comprises 15 residues. The germline V gene encodes CDR1 KGHSH and CDR2 LQKENI. The CDR3 DNA reads as TGTGCCAGCTCACCACTAAAGGCCCGGGATTCACCCCTCCACTTT. Translation gives CASSPLKARDSPLHF.

The chain is built from TRBV4-1 and TRBJ2-7; no reliable D call. Germline V gene data show CDR1 as MGHRA and CDR2 as YSYEKL. The CDR3 totals 15 residues. The V and J ends lost 4 bases and 2 bases respectively, with 15 bases between them. CDR3 region: CASSPLPLETYEQYF. In nucleotides, the CDR3 is TGCGCCAGCAGCCCCCTACCGCTAGAAACCTACGAGCAGTACTTC.

This clone occurred once. The J gene is TRBJ1-2, the V gene TRBV28, with D tentatively TRBD1 (5 bases). Germline V gene data show CDR1 as MDHEN and CDR2 as SYDVKM. Trimming removed 8 bases at V and 7 bases at J, with 20 bases between. The length of the CDR3 is 14 residues. The CDR3 coding sequence is TGTGCCAGCGAATGGGGGGGGACCTCGATTGGCTACACCTTC. This sequence encodes CASEWGGTSIGYTF.

This clone was found once. This chain links TRBV11-1 with TRBJ2-2, with D maybe TRBD2 (6 bases). This CDR3 contains 17 residues. CDR1 is SGHAT and CDR2 is FQDESV in the germline V gene (reference sequence). V was cut by 5 bases and J by 6 bases, with 22 bases left in between. CDR3 DNA: TGTGCCAGCAGCCTTGAGGGAGGCGTCGGTTTGGCCGGGGAGCTGTTTTTT. Translating it yields CASSLEGGVGLAGELFF. Full variable domain (remainder filled in from reference TRBV11-1 and TRBJ2-2): EAEVAQSPRYKITEKSQAVAFWCDPISGHATLYWYRQILGQGPELLVQFQDESVVDDSQLPKDRFSAERLKGVDSTLKIQPAELGDSAMYLCASSLEGGVGLAGELFFGEGSRLTVL.